The 21 T cell receptor beta chains in this list originate from one sample, sequenced in a study of blood T cell repertoires in COVID-19. Clones were sequenced by immunoSEQ multiplex PCR, and TCRdb holds only the in-frame ones, with some missing. The sample contains around 130,000 clones, roughly 80% of which appear only once. The sequencing input was peripheral blood. These TCRs come from a man aged 50 to 60 with acute or convalescent COVID-19.

This chain links TRBV4-1 with TRBJ1-1, with D unresolved. Trimming pared 3 bases from V and 4 bases from J, leaving 15 bases between. This CDR3 region has 15 residues. In germline, CDR1 is MGHRA, CDR2 YSYEKL. Here the CDR3 DNA reads TGCGCCAGCAGCCACGAGAACGGACTGAGCACTGAAGCTTTCTTT. The encoded protein is CASSHENGLSTEAFF.

The J gene is TRBJ1-2, the V gene TRBV25-1, with 12 bases that match TRBD1. With V trimmed by 7 bases and J by 3 bases, 3 bases remained unmatched. The CDR3 totals 14 residues. CDR1 MGHDK and CDR2 SYGVNS come from the germline V gene. The CDR3 DNA follows: TGTGCCAGCAAAGGGACAGGGGGCCACTATGGCTACACCTTC. Translating it yields CASKGTGGHYGYTF.

The rearrangement uses TRBV6-4 and TRBJ1-3; D not certain. Germline V CDR1 and CDR2: MRHNA, SNTAGT. The CDR3 runs to 12 residues. Deletions cut 2 bases from V and 10 bases from J, with 9 bases between. CDR3 loop: CASSDPRRTIYF. CDR3 coding DNA: TGTGCCAGCAGTGACCCTCGTCGGACCATATATTTT.

The genes are TRBV7-4 and TRBJ1-5; no reliable D call. Germline V gene lookup returns CDR1 SGHVT and CDR2 SQSDAQ. The CDR3 is 14 residues long. V lost 1 base, J lost 6 bases, and 10 bases lay in between. The CDR3 DNA is TGTGCCAGCAGCTTAGTAGTACGGGGTCAGCCCCAGCATTTT. Protein product: CASSLVVRGQPQHF.

This clone was counted between two and nine times. This rearrangement joins TRBV24-1 to TRBJ1-5; D is ambiguous. Deletions cut 4 bases from V and 4 bases from J, with 7 bases between. Germline lookup yields CDR1 KGHDR and CDR2 SFDVKD. This CDR3 region has 13 residues. The CDR3 here is CATSERGNQPQHF. The CDR3 DNA is TGTGCCACCAGTGAGCGGGGAAATCAGCCCCAGCATTTT.

This chain connects TRBV6-5 to TRBJ1-4; TRBD1 is a possible D gene (6 bases). Germline-derived CDR1 and CDR2 are MNHEY and SVGAGI. This CDR3 contains 13 residues. V was clipped by 6 bases and J by 8 bases, with 13 bases between them. The chain's CDR3 is CASRQGPGEKLFF. DNA of the CDR3: TGTGCCAGCAGGCAGGGGCCAGGGGAAAAACTGTTTTTT.

The gene calls are TRBV29-1 and TRBJ1-4, with TRBD1 matching over 7 bases. Trimming at V came to 6 bases and at J to 0 bases, leaving 4 bases not matched to a gene. The CDR3 runs to 14 residues. The V gene's germline CDR1 is SQVTM and CDR2 ANQGSEA. Here the CDR3 DNA reads TGCAGCGTCCGACAGGGATCAACTAATGAAAAACTGTTTTTT. As protein: CSVRQGSTNEKLFF.

Notes on this clone: Other DNA sequences from this sample encode an identical CDR3 as well. The chain employs TRBV6-5 and TRBJ1-1; D possibly corresponds to TRBD1 (5 bases). V was pared by 5 bases and J by 0 bases, with 7 bases between. This CDR3 region has 13 residues. Germline values: CDR1 MNHEY, CDR2 SVGAGI. CDR3 region: CASSRTLNTEAFF. The CDR3 bases are TGTGCCAGCAGTAGGACACTGAACACTGAAGCTTTCTTT.

CDR3 bases: TGCGCCAGCAGCTTGGAAATCCACCCCGGTTCAGGGCTGTTTTTT. Protein: CASSLEIHPGSGLFF. This chain joins TRBV5-1 and TRBJ2-2; unclear D gene. CDR1 and CDR2 (germline): SGHRS, YFSETQ. The CDR3 has 15 residues. V lost 0 bases and J 13 bases, leaving 19 bases between the germline ends.

The V call is TRBV24-1, the J call TRBJ1-1; unclear D gene. The CDR3 has 15 amino acids. Germline V gives CDR1 KGHDR, CDR2 SFDVKD. The V and J ends lost 2 bases and 4 bases respectively, with 13 bases between them. The CDR3 region has the DNA TGTGCCACCAGTGATTCCGGAAGGCCAGGCACTGAAGCTTTCTTT. This codes for CATSDSGRPGTEAFF.

The chain has TRBV2 and TRBJ2-5; no reliable D call. CDR3 size: 11 residues. The germline gives CDR1 SNHLY, CDR2 FYNNEI. V lost 8 bases and J lost 5, with 9 bases in between. The CDR3 loop reads CASLRWETQYF. The CDR3 DNA reads TGTGCCAGCCTCCGGTGGGAGACCCAGTACTTC.

The V gene is TRBV28, the J gene TRBJ1-4; TRBD1 agrees at 10 bases. Germline trimming cut 2 bases from V and 3 bases from J; bases unmatched to any gene: 3. CDR3 length: 16 residues. Germline V gene lookup returns CDR1 MDHEN and CDR2 SYDVKM. CDR3 in amino acids: CASSLLDRGSNEKLFF. The CDR3, as DNA: TGTGCCAGCAGTTTACTGGACAGGGGGTCTAATGAAAAACTGTTTTTT.

The J gene is TRBJ2-3, the V gene TRBV6-5; TRBD2 matches 13 bases. CDR3 length: 16 residues. The trim removed 3 bases at V and 5 bases at J, leaving 5 bases unmatched. Germline V lookup: CDR1 MNHEY, CDR2 SVGAGI. The CDR3 is CASSYELAGGGDTQYF. DNA for the CDR3: TGTGCCAGCAGTTATGAACTAGCGGGGGGGGGAGATACGCAGTATTTT.

The chain joins TRBV7-9 to TRBJ1-2; TRBD1 might be the D (5 bases). Germline-derived CDR1 and CDR2 are SEHNR and FQNEAQ (reference sequence). This CDR3 is 16 amino acids long. Trimming removed 5 bases from V and 4 bases from J, with 20 bases in between. CDR3 region: CASSPGWQSNLYGYTF. The CDR3 region has the DNA TGTGCCAGCAGCCCAGGGTGGCAGTCCAACCTCTATGGCTACACCTTC.

This clone was observed a single time. V gene TRBV5-4 combines with J gene TRBJ2-2; weak D call: TRBD1 (5 bases). This CDR3 contains 15 residues. Germline assignment: CDR1 SGHNT and CDR2 YYREEE (reference sequence). V was shortened by 2 bases and J by 3 bases, with 11 bases between the two germline ends. CDR3 in amino acids: CASSFQGRDTGELFF. CDR3 bases: TGTGCCAGCAGCTTCCAGGGTAGGGACACCGGGGAGCTGTTTTTT. Full variable domain (outside the CDR3, taken from reference TRBV5-4 and TRBJ2-2): ETGVTQSPTHLIKTRGQQVTLRCSSQSGHNTVSWYQQALGQGPQFIFQYYREEENGRGNFPPRFSGLQFPNYSSELNVNALELDDSALYLCASSFQGRDTGELFFGEGSRLTVL.

This clone was counted a few times. The chain couples TRBV7-2 to TRBJ2-5; TRBD2 agrees at 8 bases. This CDR3 comprises 15 residues. V gave up 5 bases and J gave up 1 base; unmatched junction bases: 6. Germline CDR1 is SGHTA and CDR2 is FQGNSA. The CDR3 nucleotides are TGTGCCAGCAGCCCCACCGGGGGGGCCCAAGAGACCCAGTACTTC. Its protein is CASSPTGGAQETQYF.

The J gene is TRBJ1-2, the V gene TRBV12-3 or TRBV12-4; 10 bases are shared with TRBD1. CDR3 length: 13 amino acids. The V gene end was trimmed by 8 bases and the J gene end by 8 bases; junction bases not matched to a gene: 8. CDR3 protein: CASGRTGGYGYTF. CDR3 nucleotide sequence: TGTGCCAGCGGAAGGACAGGGGGTTACGGCTACACCTTC.

A single count supports this clone. The J gene is TRBJ1-4, the V gene TRBV30, with D perhaps matching TRBD1 (5 bases). Trimming left V 4 bases short and J 4 bases short, with 13 bases between. The CDR3 loop spans 14 amino acids. Germline-derived CDR1 and CDR2 are GTSNPN and SVGIG (reference sequence). As DNA, the CDR3 is TGTGCCTGGACTGTGGGGGGAGATAATGAAAAACTGTTTTTT. Its protein product is CAWTVGGDNEKLFF.

The rearrangement links TRBV6-5 to TRBJ1-6; D is uncertain. With 2 bases removed from V and 10 bases from J, the gap between germline ends came to 6 bases. Germline CDR1 is MNHEY and CDR2 is SVGAGI. This CDR3 comprises 12 residues. This CDR3 reads CASSYPGSPLHF. The CDR3 coding sequence is TGTGCCAGCAGTTACCCCGGGTCACCCCTCCACTTT.

The rearrangement uses TRBV28 and TRBJ1-2; D possibly corresponds to TRBD1 (5 bases). V was clipped by 6 bases and J by 2 bases, with 22 bases between them. Germline loops: CDR1 MDHEN, CDR2 SYDVKM. The CDR3 is 17 residues long. The CDR3 DNA reads TGTGCCAGCAGGCCTACAGGCCACCGAGACCCCAACTATGGCTACACCTTC. Amino acid sequence: CASRPTGHRDPNYGYTF.

The chain uses TRBV4-1 and TRBJ1-5; no clear D gene. Germline-derived CDR1 and CDR2 are MGHRA and YSYEKL. V gave up 3 bases and J gave up 1 base, with 4 bases separating them. The CDR3 loop spans 13 amino acids. CDR3 loop: CASSHESNQPQHF. The CDR3 DNA reads as TGCGCCAGCAGCCATGAGAGCAATCAGCCCCAGCATTTT.